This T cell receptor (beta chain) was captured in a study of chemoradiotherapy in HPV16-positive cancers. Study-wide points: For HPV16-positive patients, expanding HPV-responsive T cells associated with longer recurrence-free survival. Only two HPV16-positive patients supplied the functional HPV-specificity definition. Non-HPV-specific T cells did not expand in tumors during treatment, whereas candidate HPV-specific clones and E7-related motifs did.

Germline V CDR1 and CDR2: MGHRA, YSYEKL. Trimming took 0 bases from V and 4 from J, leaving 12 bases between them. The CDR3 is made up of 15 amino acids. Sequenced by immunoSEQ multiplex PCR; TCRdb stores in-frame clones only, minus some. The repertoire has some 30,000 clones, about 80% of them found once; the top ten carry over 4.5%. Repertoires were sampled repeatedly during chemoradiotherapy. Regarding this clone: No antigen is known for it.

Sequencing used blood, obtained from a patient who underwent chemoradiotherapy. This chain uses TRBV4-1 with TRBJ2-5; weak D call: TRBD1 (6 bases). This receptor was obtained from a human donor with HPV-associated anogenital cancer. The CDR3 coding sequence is TGCGCCAGCAGCCAAGAGGATCAGGGGCGAGAGACCCAGTACTTC. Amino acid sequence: CASSQEDQGRETQYF.